A single sample gave rise to the 24 T cell receptor beta chains below, sequenced in a study of shared clonotypes between healthy human individuals. Here immunoSEQ multiplex PCR was the method, and the copy in TCRdb shows in-frame clones only, minus some. The data hold about 2.3 million clones, with roughly 92% observed a single time. Sequenced sample: naive CD4+ T cells from PBMCs. Sample subset: CD45RA+ positively selected. These TCRs come from a man aged 18-30 years in good health. Some clones in this sample may be carry-over from other donors' samples.

The chain recombines TRBV28 with TRBJ2-7; D is tentatively TRBD1 or TRBD2 (6 bases each). Germline assignment: CDR1 MDHEN and CDR2 SYDVKM. CDR3 length equals 14 residues. V was clipped by 7 bases and J by 3 bases, with 16 bases between them. This CDR3 is CASNGGGLYYEQYF. CDR3 bases: TGTGCCAGCAACGGAGGGGGACTTTACTACGAGCAGTACTTC.

The chain uses TRBV7-3 and TRBJ1-1, with a weak D call TRBD1 (6 bases). CDR3 size: 13 residues. Germline V gives CDR1 SGHTA, CDR2 FQGTGA. V was cut by 5 bases and J by 8 bases, with 15 bases left in between. The CDR3 nucleotides read TGTGCCAGCAGCATAGACAGGTCGCGCGAAGCTTTCTTT. This translates into CASSIDRSREAFF.

V is TRBV28 and J is TRBJ1-5; no firm D call. This CDR3 region has 15 residues. Trimming stripped 5 bases from V and 2 bases from J, with 13 bases between. The V gene's germline CDR1 is MDHEN and CDR2 SYDVKM. The CDR3 DNA sequence: TGTGCCAGCAGTCCCCCTTTGGTAGGCAATCAGCCCCAGCATTTT. Translated: CASSPPLVGNQPQHF.

The CDR3 spells CASSPETGELFF. CDR3 DNA: TGTGCCAGCAGCCCGGAAACCGGGGAGCTGTTTTTT. The chain carries TRBV7-2 and TRBJ2-2; D gene uncertain. CDR3 length equals 12 residues. The V end lost 5 bases, the J end lost 5 bases, and 6 bases lay between the germline ends. Per the germline V gene, CDR1 is SGHTA and CDR2 is FQGNSA.

On this clone itself: At the DNA level, this CDR3 is encoded by other sequences in the same sample as well. The V gene is TRBV25-1, the J gene TRBJ1-1, with TRBD1 identical over 10 bases. Germline V gene sequence: CDR1 MGHDK, CDR2 SYGVNS. The trim removed 6 bases at V and 4 bases at J, leaving 5 bases unmatched. CDR3 length: 14 amino acids. Written as DNA, the CDR3 is TGTGCCAGCAGCGGGGACAGGGGCGGCACTGAAGCTTTCTTT. Protein product: CASSGDRGGTEAFF.

Turning to this clone: Other nucleotide sequences in the sample specify the same CDR3. The chain combines TRBV5-1 with TRBJ1-1, with D perhaps matching TRBD1 (6 bases). Germline assignment: CDR1 SGHRS and CDR2 YFSETQ. With 0 bases removed from V and 4 bases from J, the gap between germline ends came to 7 bases. CDR3 length: 13 amino acids. DNA for the CDR3: TGCGCCAGCAGCTTGGAAGGGGGCACTGAAGCTTTCTTT. This encodes CASSLEGGTEAFF.

V usage is TRBV5-1 and J usage is TRBJ2-2; D unclear. The CDR3 loop spans 15 amino acids. Germline V lookup: CDR1 SGHRS, CDR2 YFSETQ. V lost 6 bases and J lost 3, with 15 bases in between. The CDR3 bases are TGCGCCAGCACCCTCGACCCCCGATACACCGGGGAGCTGTTTTTT. This codes for CASTLDPRYTGELFF.

The chain employs TRBV10-3 and TRBJ1-3; D ambiguous. This CDR3 contains 16 residues. The germline CDR1 and CDR2 sequences are ENHRY and SYGVKD. The ends were cut back, 2 bases at V and 0 bases at J, with 11 bases in the middle. The CDR3 nucleotides are TGTGCCATCAGTGAGGTAGGGCCTACCTCTGGAAACACCATATATTTT. Amino acid sequence: CAISEVGPTSGNTIYF.

This chain uses TRBV7-9 with TRBJ2-7; 8 bases line up with TRBD2. In germline, CDR1 is SEHNR, CDR2 FQNEAQ (reference sequence). After removal of 3 bases from V and 3 bases from J, the junction contained 7 bases not matched to a gene. The CDR3 is 15 residues long. The CDR3 region is CASSFGGRRGYEQYF. The CDR3 nucleotides read TGTGCCAGCAGCTTCGGCGGGAGGAGGGGCTACGAGCAGTACTTC.

The V call is TRBV4-3, the J call TRBJ2-7, with 7 bases aligning to TRBD1. The V gene's germline CDR1 is LGHNA and CDR2 YSLEER. The CDR3 extends over 14 amino acids. The V gene end was trimmed by 2 bases and the J gene end by 2 bases; junction bases not matched to a gene: 3. DNA for the CDR3: TGCGCCAGCAGCCAACTTAGGGGGCCCTACGAGCAGTACTTC. Translation gives CASSQLRGPYEQYF.

This sequence joins TRBV11-2 and TRBJ1-2; unclear D gene. The V end was cut by 1 base, the J end by 8 bases, with 11 bases between. CDR3 length equals 13 residues. The germline CDR1 and CDR2 sequences are SGHAT and FQNNGV. The CDR3 region is CASSLGESRGYTF. The CDR3 nucleotides are TGTGCCAGCAGCTTAGGTGAGAGCCGGGGCTACACCTTC.

The gene calls are TRBV5-1 and TRBJ2-5, with D tentatively TRBD1 or TRBD2 (6 bases each). The CDR3 totals 14 residues. Germline V gene lookup returns CDR1 SGHRS and CDR2 YFSETQ. V was clipped by 4 bases and J by 5 bases, with 15 bases between them. The CDR3 loop reads CASSLGRGPETQYF. The DNA for the CDR3 is TGCGCCAGCAGCCTAGGACGGGGGCCGGAGACCCAGTACTTC.

This clone was seen once. The junction does not match germline at one end; this may be a read error. The V gene is TRBV14, the J gene TRBJ1-2; no clear D. The CDR3 is made up of 12 amino acids. Germline CDR1 is SGHDN and CDR2 is FVKESK. The CDR3 region is CASSPETGLGFF. The CDR3 nucleotides are TGTGCCAGCAGCCCGGAAACCGGTCTGGGCTTCTTC.

The rearrangement joins TRBV6-4 to TRBJ2-3, with D perhaps TRBD2 (6 bases). Looked up from germline, CDR1 is MRHNA and CDR2 is SNTAGT. The CDR3 length is 14 residues. The ends were cut back, 6 bases at V and 3 bases at J, with 13 bases in the middle. The CDR3 DNA reads TGTGCCAGCAGACGGGGAGGTGGAACAGATACGCAGTATTTT. Protein sequence: CASRRGGGTDTQYF.

Regarding this clone: The identical CDR3 is also encoded by other nucleotide sequences in the sample. The chain carries TRBV5-1 and TRBJ2-3; D is perhaps TRBD1 (6 bases). The V gene lost 0 bases and the J gene lost 1 base, with 6 bases spanning the gap. The germline CDR1 and CDR2 sequences are SGHRS and YFSETQ. The CDR3 extends over 14 amino acids. CDR3 sequence: CASSLDRGTDTQYF. The CDR3 DNA reads as TGCGCCAGCAGCTTGGACAGGGGCACAGATACGCAGTATTTT.

This chain connects TRBV5-1 to TRBJ2-1, with a weak D call TRBD2 (6 bases). V was clipped by 5 bases and J by 0 bases, with 12 bases between them. Germline CDR1 and CDR2: SGHRS and YFSETQ. This CDR3 region has 15 residues. CDR3 nucleotides: TGCGCCAGCAGACGGGACTTAAGCTCCTACAATGAGCAGTTCTTC. As protein: CASRRDLSSYNEQFF.

The chain is built from TRBV4-3 and TRBJ1-2; unclear D gene. The germline CDR1 and CDR2 sequences are LGHNA and YSLEER. The CDR3 totals 16 residues. Trimming took off 4 bases at V and 0 bases at J, with 15 bases between the two ends. CDR3 region: CASSPYLALANYGYTF. The CDR3, as DNA: TGCGCCAGCAGCCCTTACCTGGCCCTAGCTAACTATGGCTACACCTTC.

The gene calls are TRBV13 and TRBJ2-2, with 8 bases lining up with TRBD1. The germline CDR1 and CDR2 sequences are PRHDT and FYEKMQ (reference sequence). The CDR3 totals 15 residues. V trimming: 8 bases; J trimming: 4 bases; junction bases outside the gene matches: 9. This CDR3 reads CASGIRGPTTGELFF. In nucleotides, the CDR3 is TGTGCCAGCGGTATCAGGGGGCCCACCACCGGGGAGCTGTTTTTT.

J is TRBJ1-5 and V is TRBV5-6, with D possibly TRBD1 on 5 matching bases. The CDR3 sequence is 18 residues long. Germline V gene lookup returns CDR1 SGHDT and CDR2 YYEEEE. Trimming removed 0 bases from V and 5 bases from J, with 21 bases in between. The CDR3 loop reads CASSLAAAGGYGDQPQHF. Written as DNA, the CDR3 is TGTGCCAGCAGCTTGGCGGCAGCTGGGGGGTACGGGGATCAGCCCCAGCATTTT.

With regard to this clone: The same CDR3 can be traced to other DNA sequences in this sample. The chain combines TRBV5-1 with TRBJ1-2; a possible D gene is TRBD1 (5 bases). CDR3 length equals 14 residues. Trimming removed 4 bases at V and 2 bases at J, with 12 bases between. From germline, CDR1 is SGHRS and CDR2 YFSETQ. The CDR3 protein is CASSPGGQNYGYTF. CDR3 DNA: TGCGCCAGCAGCCCGGGGGGTCAAAACTATGGCTACACCTTC.

V gene TRBV4-1 combines with J gene TRBJ2-7; D is unresolved. Germline V gene data show CDR1 as MGHRA and CDR2 as YSYEKL. V was pared by 4 bases and J by 4 bases, with 17 bases between. This CDR3 spans 15 amino acids. The CDR3 DNA is TGCGCCAGCAGCCGTGAAGATTTCCCGAGTTACGAGCAGTACTTC. This translates into CASSREDFPSYEQYF.

The rearrangement links TRBV28 to TRBJ1-2, with D tentatively TRBD1 (5 bases). V was cut by 5 bases and J by 4 bases, with 17 bases left in between. The CDR3 runs 15 residues. The V gene's germline CDR1 is MDHEN and CDR2 SYDVKM. CDR3 sequence reads: CASSPIRGETYGYTF. The CDR3 DNA sequence: TGTGCCAGCAGTCCGATAAGGGGCGAAACCTATGGCTACACCTTC.

This rearrangement joins TRBV7-9 to TRBJ1-3, with TRBD1 matching 11 bases. The CDR3 runs 16 residues. Germline loops: CDR1 SEHNR, CDR2 FQNEAQ (reference sequence). The V gene end was trimmed by 8 bases and the J gene end by 0 bases; junction bases not matched to a gene: 6. CDR3 in DNA: TGTGCCAGCTGGGACAGGGGGACTGGCTCTGGAAACACCATATATTTT. Translation: CASWDRGTGSGNTIYF.

This chain connects TRBV11-2 to TRBJ2-2; 9 nucleotides agree with TRBD1. The V segment lost 4 bases and the J segment 4 bases; nucleotides outside the gene matches: 1. The CDR3 is 14 amino acids. The V gene's germline CDR1 is SGHAT and CDR2 FQNNGV. CDR3 DNA sequence: TGTGCCAGCAGCTGGACAGGGGCCACCGGGGAGCTGTTTTTT. Encoded protein: CASSWTGATGELFF.